This T cell receptor beta chain was obtained from a study of CD8 T cells in Susac syndrome. Study in general: Among the Susac syndrome patients who underwent sequencing, about 6 had clinically active disease, while about eight of them were in remission.

TCR beta from blood CD8+ and CD4+ T cells was sequenced. Negative magnetic isolation gave CD8+ and CD4+ cells; FACS enriched CD8+ TEMRA. RNA in amounts of roughly 0.5 to 1 ug was reverse transcribed with random hexamers. A multiplex approach, immunoSEQ multiplex PCR, amplified TCR beta CDR3 across 54 Vbeta and 13 Jbeta. TCRdb passed the immunoSEQ multiplex PCR reads through MiXCR, listing each CDR3 protein once. The repertoire includes roughly 110,000 distinct CDR3 sequences, roughly 94% of them detected once, and about 0.42% sits in the top ten. The sequenced sample consisted of CD8+ T cells from PBMCs. The source is a human donor with Susac syndrome.

The CDR3 DNA follows: TGTGCCAGCAGCTTGGAGGGAGTATACAATGAGCAGTTCTTC. This codes for CASSLEGVYNEQFF. The chain recombines TRBV5-4 with TRBJ2-1; the D gene is possibly TRBD2 (5 bases). The germline V gene has CDR1 SGHNT and CDR2 YYREEE (reference sequence). Trimming took off 0 bases at V and 4 bases at J, with 8 bases between the two ends. The CDR3 covers 14 residues.